The sequence of this TCR beta chain was determined in a study of cytomegalovirus exposure and HLA in healthy donors. Findings and caveats of the study: In a later analysis, productive TCRs from donors in an Asian-associated ancestry cluster reportedly carried fewer N-insertions than the cohort mean. Evidence from a later analysis indicated that most CMV-associated TCR beta chains looked HLA-restricted. The investigators catalogued 150 or so TCR beta chains as cytomegalovirus-associated.

Germline CDR1 and CDR2: SGHVS and FQNEAQ. The V gene end was trimmed by 0 bases and the J gene end by 3 bases; junction bases not matched to a gene: 7. The CDR3 contains 17 residues. The PCR ran on 60 Vbeta and 13 Jbeta primers. Using immunoSEQ multiplex PCR, the repertoire was profiled, and TCRdb retains in-frame clones only, with some absent. In the table there are some 120,000 clones, approximately 15% of which are singletons. The table lists this clone with a few counts. Its antigen is as yet unknown. All donors participated as healthy donors of bone marrow. The receptor was isolated from a woman aged 18-30 years in good health and CMV-seronegative. The chain joins TRBV7-8 to TRBJ1-4, with 7 positions matching TRBD1. The sample taken for sequencing was PBMCs. The CDR3 DNA reads TGTGCCAGCAGCTTAGCGGCCAGGGGGTGGGCTAATGAAAAACTGTTTTTT. Translating gives CASSLAARGWANEKLFF.